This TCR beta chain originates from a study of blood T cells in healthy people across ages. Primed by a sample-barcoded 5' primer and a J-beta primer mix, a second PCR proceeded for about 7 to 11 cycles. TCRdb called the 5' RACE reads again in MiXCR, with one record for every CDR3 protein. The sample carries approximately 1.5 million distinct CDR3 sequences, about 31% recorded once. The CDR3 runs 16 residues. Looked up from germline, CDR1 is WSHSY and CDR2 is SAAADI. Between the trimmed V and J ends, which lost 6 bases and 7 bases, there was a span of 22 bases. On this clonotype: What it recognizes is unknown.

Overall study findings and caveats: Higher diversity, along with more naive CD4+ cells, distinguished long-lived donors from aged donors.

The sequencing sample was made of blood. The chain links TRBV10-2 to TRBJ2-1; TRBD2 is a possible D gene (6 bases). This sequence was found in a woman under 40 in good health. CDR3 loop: CASRSRDFKTGNEQFF. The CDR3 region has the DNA TGCGCCAGCAGGAGCCGGGACTTTAAAACGGGGAATGAGCAGTTCTTC.